This T cell receptor beta chain was identified during a study of identical twins. This clonotype was recorded many times. Antigen specificity is unknown. General study findings and limits: Conclusions were based on cross-sectional statistical analysis, without following the same donors. Sharing of beta out-of-frame sequences by twins showed a weaker excess.

With template switching, a universal primer site was added, and the cDNA carried unique molecular identifiers. TCRdb analysed the 5' RACE reads with MiXCR anew, one entry per CDR3 protein. The sample has roughly 230,000 distinct CDR3 sequences, about 8.3% seen once. This sample also belongs to another study, concerning yellow fever vaccine responses in identical twins.

This receptor was identified in a woman between 18 and 30 years old in good health. Material for sequencing was CD8+ T cells sorted from blood.

The CDR3, as DNA: TGTGCCAGCAGCTTGGAGGACAGTCCCCTCCGAGAGACCCAGTACTTC. This sequence encodes CASSLEDSPLRETQYF. The rearrangement joins TRBV5-6 to TRBJ2-5, with a weak D call TRBD1 (6 bases). Trimming took off 0 bases at V and 4 bases at J, with 16 bases between the two ends. This CDR3 contains 16 residues. The germline gives CDR1 SGHDT, CDR2 YYEEEE.